One and the same sample provided the 2 T cell receptor beta chains below, sequenced in a study of shared clonotypes between healthy human individuals. TCRdb keeps only in-frame clones here, not all; method: immunoSEQ multiplex PCR. The profile shows nearly 1 million clones, roughly 72% of them singletons. The sequenced material came from memory CD4+ T cells sorted from blood. The sample's subset: CD45RA-negative fraction. These receptors all stem from a man aged 18-30 years in good health.

This chain uses TRBV7-3 with TRBJ2-3; D gene ambiguous. The CDR3 is made up of 13 amino acids. Germline CDR1 reads SGHTA; CDR2 reads FQGTGA. The ends were cut back, 5 bases at V and 5 bases at J, with 11 bases in the middle. CDR3 DNA: TGTGCCAGCAGCCGAAATGGGGTAGATACGCAGTATTTT. It is translated as CASSRNGVDTQYF.

Remarks on this clone: Other DNA sequences from this sample encode an identical CDR3 as well. The rearrangement uses TRBV9 and TRBJ2-5; D might be TRBD1 (7 bases). Germline-derived CDR1 and CDR2 are SGDLS and YYNGEE. Deletions cut 2 bases from V and 3 bases from J, with 11 bases between. The CDR3 loop spans 14 amino acids. The DNA of the CDR3 is TGTGCCAGCAGCGTCTCAGGGGGGAAAGAGACCCAGTACTTC. It specifies CASSVSGGKETQYF.